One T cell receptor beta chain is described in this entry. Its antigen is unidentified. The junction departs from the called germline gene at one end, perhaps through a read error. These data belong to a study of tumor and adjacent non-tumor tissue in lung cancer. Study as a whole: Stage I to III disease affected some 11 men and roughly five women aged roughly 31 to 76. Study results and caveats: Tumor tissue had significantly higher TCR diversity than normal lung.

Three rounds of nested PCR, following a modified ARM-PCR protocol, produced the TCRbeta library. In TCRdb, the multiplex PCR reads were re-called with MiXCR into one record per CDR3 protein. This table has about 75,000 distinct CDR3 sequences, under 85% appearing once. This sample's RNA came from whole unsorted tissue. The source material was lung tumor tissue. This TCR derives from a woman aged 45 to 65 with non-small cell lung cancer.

As DNA, the CDR3 is TGTGTCAGCAGCTCCTGGGACTACCAGCTAAGGTACAATGAGCACTTCTTC. This gives the protein CVSSSWDYQLRYNEHFF. The rearrangement links TRBV5-6 to TRBJ2-1; 7 bases align to TRBD2. Germline CDR1 SGHDT, CDR2 YYEEEE. The CDR3 covers 17 residues.